Presented here are 18 T cell receptor beta chains from one specimen sequenced in a study of monozygotic twins with inflammatory bowel disease. TCRdb re-called the 5' RACE reads and shows each CDR3 protein once, DNA omitted. This sample's clone table lists around 450,000 distinct CDR3 sequences. Sequencing used blood. Every receptor here comes from a human donor with ulcerative colitis or Crohn's disease, or a healthy co-twin of an affected twin (not recorded which).

The chain has TRBV25-1 and TRBJ2-6. This CDR3 comprises 16 residues. Looked up from germline, CDR1 is MGHDK and CDR2 is SYGVNS. CDR3 loop: CASSRSGTSGANVLTF.

This sequence joins TRBV7-9 and TRBJ1-1; absent DNA, TCRdb's TRBD1 call cannot be checked. CDR1 and CDR2 from the germline V gene are SEHNR and FQNEAQ (reference sequence). The CDR3 totals 12 residues. CDR3 residues: CASSPDRIGAFF.

This chain uses TRBV21-1 with TRBJ2-2; TCRdb designates TRBD2, a call that cannot be tested without DNA. TRBV21-1 is a pseudogene locus. The CDR3 totals 16 residues. The CDR3 reads CASSKLASAVTGELFF.

The chain uses TRBV3-1 and TRBJ2-7. The CDR3 has 15 amino acids. Germline CDR1 and CDR2: LGHDT and YNNKEL (reference sequence). CDR3 loop: CASRSYLRPSYEQYF.

V is TRBV2 and J is TRBJ2-5; TCRdb outputs TRBD1, but without DNA this stays unchecked. Germline values: CDR1 SNHLY, CDR2 FYNNEI. CDR3 length: 15 amino acids. CDR3 residues: CASSLAGGPEETQYF.

V and J are TRBV5-1 and TRBJ2-1; TCRdb indicates TRBD2, and absent DNA this call remains unverified. The CDR3 is 16 residues long. Germline assignment: CDR1 SGHRS and CDR2 YFSETQ. The CDR3 loop reads CASSLDPSGGRDEQFF.

This chain links TRBV9 with TRBJ2-1; the D call from TCRdb, TRBD1, cannot be confirmed without DNA. Germline CDR1 is SGDLS and CDR2 is YYNGEE. The length of the CDR3 is 15 residues. The CDR3 reads CASSVRAGAYNEQFF.

This chain joins TRBV5-1 and TRBJ2-5; TCRdb lists TRBD2, though no DNA is available to test this call. There are 14 residues in the CDR3. Per the germline V gene, CDR1 is SGHRS and CDR2 is YFSETQ. CDR3 region: CASSLEGGKETQYF.

This chain joins TRBV20-1 and TRBJ2-7; TCRdb calls TRBD1, which cannot be checked without DNA. The CDR3 runs 15 residues. Germline V gives CDR1 DFQATT, CDR2 SNEGSKA (reference sequence). The CDR3 here is CSAGGSGANSYEQYF.

The rearrangement links TRBV2 to TRBJ2-7. The CDR3 totals 11 residues. Germline values: CDR1 SNHLY, CDR2 FYNNEI. This CDR3 reads CASRGYMEQYF.

The chain couples TRBV7-2 to TRBJ1-4; TCRdb picks TRBD1, but there is no DNA to check that call. This CDR3 comprises 15 residues. Germline lookup yields CDR1 SGHTA and CDR2 FQGNSA. The chain's CDR3 is CASSFSGQGNEKLFF.

The chain uses TRBV5-1 and TRBJ2-7. This CDR3 has 13 amino acids. Germline V gives CDR1 SGHRS, CDR2 YFSETQ. CDR3 protein: CASSPDPSDEQYF.

CDR3 residues: CASSLMSNTEAFF. The V and J genes are TRBV11-2 and TRBJ1-1. CDR3 length: 13 residues. Germline loops: CDR1 SGHAT, CDR2 FQNNGV. The full variable domain, with the rest looked up from reference TRBV11-2 and TRBJ1-1, is EAGVAQSPRYKIIEKRQSVAFWCNPISGHATLYWYQQILGQGPKLLIQFQNNGVVDDSQLPKDRFSAERLKGVDSTLKIQPAKLEDSAVYLCASSLMSNTEAFFGQGTRLTVV.

The chain uses TRBV20-1 and TRBJ2-1; TCRdb's assignment of TRBD2 cannot be checked, as there is no DNA. Germline V lookup: CDR1 DFQATT, CDR2 SNEGSKA (reference sequence). CDR3 size: 15 residues. Here the CDR3 reads CSARSPEGPFNEQFF.

The V and J genes are TRBV12-3 or TRBV12-4 and TRBJ2-7. The CDR3 length is 12 residues. The CDR3 loop is CASSFTTYEQYF.

This chain's CDR3 is CATGDLNTEAFF. This chain uses TRBV6-1 with TRBJ1-1. Germline V lookup: CDR1 MNHNS, CDR2 SASEGT. The CDR3 totals 12 residues.

V gene TRBV7-9 combines with J gene TRBJ2-7. Germline V gene lookup returns CDR1 SEHNR and CDR2 FQNEAQ (reference sequence). This CDR3 is 13 amino acids long. CDR3 sequence: CASSSEGSYEQYF.

V and J are TRBV7-3 and TRBJ2-7. This CDR3 comprises 13 residues. Germline CDR1 and CDR2: SGHTA and FQGTGA. CDR3 amino acids: CASSSGRSPEQYF.